The present TCR beta chain was sequenced within a study of CD4 and CD8 cells across lung adenocarcinoma regions. The CDR3 runs 13 residues. V lost 8 bases to trimming and J lost 5 bases, with 15 bases between them. Germline CDR1 and CDR2: MNHNS and SASEGT. Donors had localized lung adenocarcinoma, a non-small cell lung cancer. MiXCR, applied by TCRdb to the PCR reads, yields one record per CDR3 protein. Among nearly 4,000 distinct CDR3 sequences, roughly 51% were seen once, and the ten largest hold roughly a quarter. This clonotype qualifies as medium-sized. Sequencing used CD4+ T cells from the margin of a lung tumor. The rearrangement joins TRBV6-1 to TRBJ2-5; D possibly corresponds to TRBD2 (6 bases). This receptor was identified in a female donor with lung adenocarcinoma. The CD4 and CD8 labels of this study may be unreliable. Here the CDR3 reads CASCGNLGETQYF. The CDR3 DNA sequence: TGTGCCAGCTGCGGGAACTTGGGGGAGACCCAGTACTTC.